One and the same sample provided the 21 T cell receptor beta chains below, sequenced in a study of shared clonotypes between healthy human individuals. Assay: immunoSEQ multiplex PCR; the TCRdb copy retains only in-frame clones and omits some. The sample has about 2.2 million clones, 93% seen once. Selected positively for CCR7 and CD45RO-negative, naive CD8 cells excluded terminally differentiated effector memory CD45RA+ cells. Source material: naive CD8+ T cells from PBMCs. The receptors shown here come from a man aged 18 to 30 in good health. Some clones in this sample may be carry-over from other donors' samples.

This sequence joins TRBV28 and TRBJ2-7, with TRBD2 matching over 11 bases. The CDR3 runs to 15 residues. Germline V gives CDR1 MDHEN, CDR2 SYDVKM. V gave up 5 bases and J gave up 0 bases; unmatched junction bases: 3. The CDR3 DNA is TGTGCCAGCAGTGTGGGACTAGCGGACTCCTACGAGCAGTACTTC. It specifies CASSVGLADSYEQYF. Using reference TRBV28 and TRBJ2-7 for the parts outside the CDR3, the full variable domain is DVKVTQSSRYLVKRTGEKVFLECVQDMDHENMFWYRQDPGLGLRLIYFSYDVKMKEKGDIPEGYSVSREKKERFSLILESASTNQTSMYLCASSVGLADSYEQYFGPGTRLTVT.

The V and J genes are TRBV6-5 and TRBJ1-1; D may be TRBD1 (6 bases). CDR1 MNHEY and CDR2 SVGAGI come from the germline V gene. This CDR3 comprises 15 residues. V was trimmed by 6 bases and J by 1 base, leaving 15 bases between them. The CDR3 nucleotides are TGTGCCAGCAGCCGTCGACAGGTTGGGAACACTGAAGCTTTCTTT. It specifies CASSRRQVGNTEAFF.

To note about this clone: Within the sample, other DNA sequences also encode this same CDR3. CDR3 sequence: CASSLRDREETQYF. CDR3 DNA: TGTGCCAGCAGCTTGAGGGACAGGGAAGAGACCCAGTACTTC. The chain uses TRBV7-9 and TRBJ2-5, with 9 positions matching TRBD1. CDR1 and CDR2 (germline): SEHNR, FQNEAQ (reference sequence). Germline trimming cut 3 bases from V and 3 bases from J; bases unmatched to any gene: 2. The CDR3 is made up of 14 amino acids.

The chain carries TRBV30 and TRBJ1-6, with TRBD1 identical over 7 bases. Germline loops: CDR1 GTSNPN, CDR2 SVGIG (reference sequence). The ends lost 3 bases at V and 3 bases at J; junction bases unmatched: 11. This CDR3 has 17 residues. The CDR3 DNA is TGTGCCTGGAGCCCTGATCCCCGGGACAGCTATAATTCACCCCTCCACTTT. This gives the protein CAWSPDPRDSYNSPLHF. The full variable domain, in which reference TRBV30 and TRBJ1-6 provide the parts outside the CDR3, is SQTIHQWPATLVQPVGSPLSLECTVEGTSNPNLYWYRQAAGRGLQLLFYSVGIGQISSEVPQNLSASRPQDRQFILSSKKLLLSDSGFYLCAWSPDPRDSYNSPLHFGNGTRLTVT.

The rearrangement uses TRBV27 and TRBJ2-7, with D tentatively TRBD1 or TRBD2 (7 bases each). Between the trimmed V and J ends, which lost 3 bases and 7 bases, there was a span of 13 bases. The CDR3 is 13 residues long. Germline V gives CDR1 MNHEY, CDR2 SMNVEV (reference sequence). This chain's CDR3 is CASSFTGEGEQYF. DNA of the CDR3: TGTGCCAGCAGTTTTACAGGGGAGGGGGAGCAGTACTTC.

For this clone: The same CDR3 is also encoded by other DNA sequences in this sample. CDR3 in DNA: TGTGCCAGTAGTATAGGGGAGGGTACTGAAGCTTTCTTT. Its translation is CASSIGEGTEAFF. The chain links TRBV19 to TRBJ1-1; D not certain. The germline gives CDR1 LNHDA, CDR2 SQIVND (reference sequence). The ends were cut back, 1 base at V and 5 bases at J, with 8 bases in the middle. The CDR3 is 13 amino acids.

In nucleotides, the CDR3 is TGTGCCAGCAGTTTTATACCCACAGATACGCAGTATTTT. It is translated as CASSFIPTDTQYF. The chain links TRBV27 to TRBJ2-3; D ambiguous. Trimming removed 3 bases at V and 2 bases at J, with 6 bases between. CDR3 size: 13 residues. Germline CDR1 and CDR2: MNHEY and SMNVEV (reference sequence).

On this clone: One end of the junction fails to match germline, which may point to a read error. The CDR3 here is CASTQSGGVSYEQYF. CDR3 DNA: TGTGCCAGCACCCAATCGGGTGGGGTATCCTACGAGCAGTACTTC. The chain uses TRBV4-2 and TRBJ2-7; D not certain. The CDR3 loop spans 15 amino acids. Germline CDR1 LGHNA, CDR2 YNFKEQ.

The J gene is TRBJ2-3, the V gene TRBV7-3, with D uncertain. Trimming took 5 bases from V and 4 from J, leaving 19 bases between them. The CDR3 extends over 16 amino acids. The germline CDR1 and CDR2 sequences are SGHTA and FQGTGA. In nucleotides, the CDR3 is TGTGCCAGCAGCCCTTCGTTGAGACTGTCTGCAGATACGCAGTATTTT. Amino acid sequence: CASSPSLRLSADTQYF.

CDR3 bases: TGTGCCAGCAGTTACGGTCCGCACAAGATCAACTATGGCTACACCTTC. Encoded protein: CASSYGPHKINYGYTF. The gene calls are TRBV6-5 and TRBJ1-2; D remains ambiguous. Germline lookup yields CDR1 MNHEY and CDR2 SVGAGI. The V end lost 2 bases, the J end lost 2 bases, and 15 bases lay between the germline ends. The CDR3 has 16 residues.

The chain is built from TRBV9 and TRBJ1-3, with D hard to call. The CDR3 covers 14 residues. Between the trimmed V and J ends, which lost 2 bases and 0 bases, there was a span of 6 bases. The germline V gene encodes CDR1 SGDLS and CDR2 YYNGEE. The CDR3 sequence is CASSVADSGNTIYF. The CDR3 region has the DNA TGTGCCAGCAGCGTGGCGGACTCTGGAAACACCATATATTTT.

The V and J genes are TRBV2 and TRBJ2-7; D is unresolved. This CDR3 region has 12 residues. V lost 6 bases, J lost 1 base, and 7 bases lay in between. CDR1 is SNHLY and CDR2 is FYNNEI in the germline V gene. CDR3 residues: CASRGQSYEQYF. In nucleotides, the CDR3 is TGTGCCAGCAGAGGTCAGTCCTACGAGCAGTACTTC. Together with reference TRBV2 and TRBJ2-7, the CDR3 gives the full variable domain: EPEVTQTPSHQVTQMGQEVILRCVPISNHLYFYWYRQILGQKVEFLVSFYNNEISEKSEIFDDQFSVERPDGSNFTLKIRSTKLEDSAMYFCASRGQSYEQYFGPGTRLTVT.

In its sample, this clone was seen once. The chain has TRBV27 and TRBJ2-1; 8 nucleotides match TRBD2. The CDR3 is made up of 18 amino acids. After removal of 7 bases from V and 2 bases from J, the junction contained 16 bases not matched to a gene. Germline assignment: CDR1 MNHEY and CDR2 SMNVEV (reference sequence). CDR3 DNA: TGTGCCAGCACCCTAATTGGCCCCAGCGGGAGTACCTACAATGAGCAGTTCTTC. Encoded protein: CASTLIGPSGSTYNEQFF.

The chain joins TRBV7-6 to TRBJ2-5; TRBD1 might be the D (6 bases). This CDR3 has 17 residues. Germline assignment: CDR1 SGHVS and CDR2 FNYEAQ. V was shortened by 5 bases and J by 0 bases, with 19 bases between the two germline ends. The CDR3 sequence is CASSPPETGLNQETQYF. In DNA, the CDR3 is TGTGCCAGCAGCCCACCTGAGACAGGCCTAAACCAAGAGACCCAGTACTTC.

The genes are TRBV4-2 and TRBJ2-1, with D uncertain. V lost 1 base and J lost 4, with 5 bases in between. There are 13 residues in the CDR3. Per the germline V gene, CDR1 is LGHNA and CDR2 is YNFKEQ. CDR3 sequence (DNA): TGTGCCAGCAGCCAAGGTGGATACAATGAGCAGTTCTTC. This sequence encodes CASSQGGYNEQFF.

V gene TRBV4-3 combines with J gene TRBJ2-1, with 9 nucleotides matching TRBD2. The V gene end was trimmed by 4 bases and the J gene end by 5 bases; junction bases not matched to a gene: 0. CDR3 length: 13 residues. Germline V CDR1 and CDR2: LGHNA, YSLEER. CDR3 DNA sequence: TGCGCCAGCAGCCGCGGGAGGGACAATGAGCAGTTCTTC. Amino acid sequence: CASSRGRDNEQFF.

J is TRBJ1-4 and V is TRBV27; D is unclear. CDR1 is MNHEY, CDR2 SMNVEV, per germline (reference sequence). This CDR3 has 16 residues. The ends were cut back, 6 bases at V and 0 bases at J, with 14 bases in the middle. CDR3 nucleotides: TGTGCCAGCAGCTCCACTCCGTCGGCAACTAATGAAAAACTGTTTTTT. It yields the protein CASSSTPSATNEKLFF.

The chain couples TRBV30 to TRBJ2-1, with TRBD2 as a possible D gene (7 bases). The CDR3 has 15 residues. V was trimmed by 0 bases and J by 5 bases, leaving 14 bases between them. Germline lookup yields CDR1 GTSNPN and CDR2 SVGIG (reference sequence). The CDR3 loop reads CAWSVRGAGNNEQFF. DNA for the CDR3: TGTGCCTGGAGTGTTCGGGGGGCGGGTAACAATGAGCAGTTCTTC.

This rearrangement joins TRBV6-1 to TRBJ1-1; 9 bases match TRBD1. After removal of 10 bases from V and 5 bases from J, the junction contained 11 bases not matched to a gene. CDR3 length: 14 residues. The germline V gene encodes CDR1 MNHNS and CDR2 SASEGT. The CDR3 sequence: CATHMGQGGTEAFF. The CDR3 region has the DNA TGTGCCACACACATGGGACAGGGAGGGACTGAAGCTTTCTTT.

The chain joins TRBV7-8 to TRBJ2-7, with no clear D. The CDR3 runs 16 residues. V gave up 1 base and J gave up 5 bases, with 18 bases separating them. Germline V gives CDR1 SGHVS, CDR2 FQNEAQ. CDR3 amino acids: CASSLVVPHFQDEQYF. The DNA for the CDR3 is TGTGCCAGCAGCTTAGTGGTCCCTCACTTCCAGGACGAGCAGTACTTC.

The chain has TRBV5-6 and TRBJ2-4; 8 bases agree with TRBD1. After removal of 8 bases from V and 8 bases from J, the junction contained 12 bases not matched to a gene. CDR3 size: 14 residues. In germline, CDR1 is SGHDT, CDR2 YYEEEE. The CDR3 DNA reads TGTGCCAGTAAGCCCGGACAGGGCGGGTACATTCAGTACTTC. The encoded protein is CASKPGQGGYIQYF.